This T cell receptor (beta chain) emerged from a study of read filtering for tumor transcriptome and immune sequencing. Overall study: R-ISS stage counts were fewer than ten for I, approximately 16 for II, roughly seven for III. Whole-transcriptome libraries were prepared after DNase treatment.

This library used approximately 390 ng RNA and molecular barcoded adaptors spanning alpha/delta and beta/gamma chains. TCRdb recomputed calls from the reads with MiXCR, one row per CDR3 protein. Of about 63,000 distinct CDR3 sequences in the sample, about 14% were seen once. In its sample, this clonotype was seen a few times. Its antigen remains unidentified. Overall study findings and caveats: IR-seq captured clonotypes deeper and more reliably than RNA-seq.

The sequence was collected from a donor over 35 with multiple myeloma. Sequencing input: a population of CD138-negative cells sorted from bone marrow.

The chain's CDR3 is CASSSTGNTEAFF. DNA for the CDR3: TGTGCCAGCAGTTCCACAGGGAACACTGAAGCTTTCTTT. The chain links TRBV12-3 or TRBV12-4 to TRBJ1-1, with D perhaps matching TRBD1 (5 bases). The germline V and J ends were trimmed by 4 bases and 1 base, with 7 bases remaining between them. This CDR3 spans 13 amino acids.